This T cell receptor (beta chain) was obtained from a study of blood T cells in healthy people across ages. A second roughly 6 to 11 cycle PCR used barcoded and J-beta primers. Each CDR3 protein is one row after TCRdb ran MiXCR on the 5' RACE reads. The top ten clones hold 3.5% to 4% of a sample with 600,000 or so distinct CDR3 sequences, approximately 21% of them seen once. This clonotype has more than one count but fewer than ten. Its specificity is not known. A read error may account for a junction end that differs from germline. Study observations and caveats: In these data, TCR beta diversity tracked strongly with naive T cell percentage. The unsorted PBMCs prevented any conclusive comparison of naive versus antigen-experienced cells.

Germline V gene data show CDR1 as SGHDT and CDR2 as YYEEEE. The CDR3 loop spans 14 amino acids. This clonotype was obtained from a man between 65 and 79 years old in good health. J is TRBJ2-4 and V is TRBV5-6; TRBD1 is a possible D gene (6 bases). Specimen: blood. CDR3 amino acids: CAGSLAGARNIQYF. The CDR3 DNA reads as TGTGCCGGCAGCTTGGCAGGGGCGCGAAACATTCAGTACTTC.